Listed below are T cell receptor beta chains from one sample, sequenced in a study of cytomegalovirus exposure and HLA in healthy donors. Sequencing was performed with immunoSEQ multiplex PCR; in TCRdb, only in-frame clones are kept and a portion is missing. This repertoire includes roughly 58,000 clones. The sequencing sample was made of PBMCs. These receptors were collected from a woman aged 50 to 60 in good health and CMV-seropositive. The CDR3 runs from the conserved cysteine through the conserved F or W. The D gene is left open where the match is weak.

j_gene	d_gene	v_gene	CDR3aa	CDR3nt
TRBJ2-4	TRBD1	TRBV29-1	CSVSWDRGEWSKNIQYF	TGCAGCGTTTCTTGGGACAGGGGAGAGTGGTCCAAAAACATTCAGTACTTC
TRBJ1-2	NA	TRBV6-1	CASSVYSAGGYGYTF	TGTGCCAGCAGTGTTTACTCCGCAGGAGGCTATGGCTACACCTTC
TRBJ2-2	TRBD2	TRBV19	CASSAGGGELFF	TGTGCCAGTAGTGCGGGGGGCGGGGAGCTGTTTTTT
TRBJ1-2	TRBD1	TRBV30	CALSPGGSYGYTF	TGTGCCCTTAGCCCAGGGGGCAGCTATGGCTACACCTTC
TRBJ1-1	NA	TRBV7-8	CASSPDWGGGTEAFF	TGTGCCAGCAGCCCAGACTGGGGGGGAGGCACTGAAGCTTTCTTT
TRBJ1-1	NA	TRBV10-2	CASSGPGEGEGTEDFF	TGCGCCAGCAGTGGACCGGGGGAGGGGGAAGGAACTGAAGATTTCTTT
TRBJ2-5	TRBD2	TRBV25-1	CASSELGGETQYF	TGTGCCAGCAGTGAGTTGGGGGGGGAGACCCAGTACTTC
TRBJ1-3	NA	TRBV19	CASSNGLSSGNTIYF	TGTGCCAGTAGCAACGGACTGTCATCTGGAAACACCATATATTTT
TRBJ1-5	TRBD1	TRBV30	CAWSAMGQFNQPQHF	TGTGCCTGGAGTGCCATGGGACAGTTCAATCAGCCCCAGCATTTT
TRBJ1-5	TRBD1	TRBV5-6	CASSHRRDRVRQPQHF	TGTGCCAGCAGCCATCGACGGGACAGGGTACGACAGCCCCAGCATTTT
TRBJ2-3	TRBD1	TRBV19	CASTPDRYTDTQYF	TGTGCCAGTACCCCGGACAGGTACACAGATACGCAGTATTTT
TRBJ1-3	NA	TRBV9	CASSLTGAGNTIYF	TGTGCCAGCAGTCTTACGGGGGCTGGAAACACCATATATTTT
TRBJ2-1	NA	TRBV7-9	CASNRGTAYNEQFF	TGTGCCAGCAACCGGGGGACCGCCTACAATGAGCAGTTCTTC
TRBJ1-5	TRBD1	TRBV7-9	CASSFQGANQPQHF	TGTGCCAGCAGCTTTCAGGGGGCGAATCAGCCCCAGCATTTT
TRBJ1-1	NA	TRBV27	CASSRQSFVMNTEAFF	TGTGCCAGCAGTAGACAGAGTTTTGTGATGAACACTGAAGCTTTCTTT
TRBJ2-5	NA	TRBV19	CASRSMGRQETQYF	TGTGCCAGTAGGAGTATGGGCCGCCAAGAGACCCAGTACTTC
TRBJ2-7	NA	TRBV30	CAWSGGGYASAYEQYF	TGTGCCTGGAGTGGGGGCGGTTACGCCAGCGCCTACGAGCAGTACTTC
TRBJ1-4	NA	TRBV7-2	CASSTRQSTNEKLFF	TGTGCCAGCAGCACGAGACAGTCAACTAATGAAAAACTGTTTTTT
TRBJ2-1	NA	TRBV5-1	CASSLPTVDNEQFF	TGCGCCAGCAGCTTACCGACAGTCGACAATGAGCAGTTCTTC
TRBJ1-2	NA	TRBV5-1	CASSLVRAQGGYTF	TGCGCCAGCAGCTTGGTTAGGGCCCAGGGCGGCTACACCTTC